This T cell receptor beta chain was recorded in a study of T cells after posttransplantation cyclophosphamide. Overall study findings and caveats: Donor CD8+ memory clones often dominated recipient blood repertoires at later times. TRB overlap between skin or GI tissue T cells and blood was limited.

Some clones are missing from TCRdb's copy, which holds only in-frame ones; the method was immunoSEQ multiplex PCR. Recorded here are about 38,000 clones, with no singletons, and the ten leading clones hold 2% to 3%. Peripheral blood was collected from the related graft donor on the marrow donation day. Ten or more counts support this clone. Its antigen is as yet unknown. The TCR was taken from a man in his fifties in good health, CMV-negative, and a related stem cell transplant donor. The sample was PBMCs.

CDR3 residues: CASSEARGGETQYF. DNA for the CDR3: TGTGCCAGCAGTGAAGCGAGGGGAGGAGAGACCCAGTACTTC. The chain couples TRBV6-1 to TRBJ2-5; a weak D match, TRBD2 (6 bases). This CDR3 is built from 14 residues. From germline, CDR1 is MNHNS and CDR2 SASEGT. The V gene lost 0 bases and the J gene lost 4 bases, with 9 bases spanning the gap.